The T cell receptor beta chain under discussion was sequenced for a study of blood T cells in healthy people across ages. A sample-barcoded 5' primer and a J-beta primer mix were used in a second PCR of about 6 to 12 cycles. TCRdb processed the 5' RACE reads anew with MiXCR; each CDR3 protein has one entry. Among roughly 730,000 distinct CDR3 sequences listed, approximately 53% were seen once. This clonotype was counted many times. CDR3 length: 13 amino acids. Per the germline V gene, CDR1 is SQVTM and CDR2 is ANQGSEA. The sequencing input was blood. The rearrangement joins TRBV29-1 to TRBJ2-4; 7 nucleotides agree with TRBD1. The DNA end favors TRBJ2-7, so the J call may be wrong. The receptor's source is a man aged 35 to 55 in good health. The CDR3 loop reads CSVAPRQGHEQYF. The CDR3 region has the DNA TGCAGCGTGGCACCCAGACAGGGCCACGAGCAGTACTTC.